The T cell receptor (beta chain) under discussion was sequenced for a study of STAT5B mutations in CD4+ large granular lymphocyte leukemia. Study-level findings and limits: Higher CD4+ than CD8+ T-LGLL clonality might reflect small sample size. TRBV06-family usage was enriched in top patient clones (8/27) versus controls (2/35).

V shed 2 bases and J shed 12 bases, with 11 bases lying between them. The CDR3 spans 12 residues. Per germline, CDR1 SGHTA and CDR2 FQGNSA. The method was immunoSEQ multiplex PCR; TCRdb's version includes in-frame clones alone and lacks a portion of them. Among tens of thousands of clones listed, 55% to 80% were seen once. A note on this clone: Its antigen is as yet unknown.

This TCR came from a human donor in good health. The genes are TRBV7-2 and TRBJ2-4; D is perhaps TRBD1 or TRBD2 (5 bases each). Source material: CD4+ T cells from blood buffy coats. CDR3 loop: CASSLSGTRQYF. The CDR3 DNA reads as TGTGCCAGCAGCTTAAGTGGGACCCGTCAGTACTTC.